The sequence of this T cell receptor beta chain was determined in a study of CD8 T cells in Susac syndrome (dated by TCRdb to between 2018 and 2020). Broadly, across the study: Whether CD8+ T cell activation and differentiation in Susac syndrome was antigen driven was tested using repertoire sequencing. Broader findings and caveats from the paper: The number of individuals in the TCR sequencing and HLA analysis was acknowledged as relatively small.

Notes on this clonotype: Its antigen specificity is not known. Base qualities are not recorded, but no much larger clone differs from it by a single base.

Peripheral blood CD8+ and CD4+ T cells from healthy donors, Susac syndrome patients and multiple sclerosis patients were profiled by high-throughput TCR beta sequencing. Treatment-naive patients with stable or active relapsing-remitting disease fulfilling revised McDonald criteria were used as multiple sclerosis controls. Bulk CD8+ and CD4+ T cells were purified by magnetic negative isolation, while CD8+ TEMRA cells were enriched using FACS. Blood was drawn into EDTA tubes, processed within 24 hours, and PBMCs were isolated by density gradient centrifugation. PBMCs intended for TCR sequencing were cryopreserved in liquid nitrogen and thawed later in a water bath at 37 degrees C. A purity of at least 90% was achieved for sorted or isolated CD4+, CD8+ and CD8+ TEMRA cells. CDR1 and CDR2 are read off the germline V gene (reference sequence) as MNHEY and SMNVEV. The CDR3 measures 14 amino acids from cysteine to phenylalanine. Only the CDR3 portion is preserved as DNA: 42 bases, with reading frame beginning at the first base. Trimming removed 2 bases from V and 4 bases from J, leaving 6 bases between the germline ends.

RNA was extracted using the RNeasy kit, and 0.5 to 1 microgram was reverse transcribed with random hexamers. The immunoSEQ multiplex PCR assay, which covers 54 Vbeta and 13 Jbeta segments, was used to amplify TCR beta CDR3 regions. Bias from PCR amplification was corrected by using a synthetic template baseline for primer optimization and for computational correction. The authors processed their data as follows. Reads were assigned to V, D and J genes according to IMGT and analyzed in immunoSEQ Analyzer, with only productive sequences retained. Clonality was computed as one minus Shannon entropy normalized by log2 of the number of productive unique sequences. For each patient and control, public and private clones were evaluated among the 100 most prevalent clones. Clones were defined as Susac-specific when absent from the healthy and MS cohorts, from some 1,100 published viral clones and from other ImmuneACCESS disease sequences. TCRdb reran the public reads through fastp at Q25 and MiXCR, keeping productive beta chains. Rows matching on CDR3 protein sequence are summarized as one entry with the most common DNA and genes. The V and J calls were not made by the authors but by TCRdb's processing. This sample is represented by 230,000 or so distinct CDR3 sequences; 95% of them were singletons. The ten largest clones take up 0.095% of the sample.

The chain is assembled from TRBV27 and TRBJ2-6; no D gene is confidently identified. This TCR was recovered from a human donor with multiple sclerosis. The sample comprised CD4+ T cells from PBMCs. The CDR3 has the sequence CASSLVTGANVLTF. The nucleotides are TGTGCCAGCAGTTTAGTCACCGGGGCCAACGTCCTGACTTTC. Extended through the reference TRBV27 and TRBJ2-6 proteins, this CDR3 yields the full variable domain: EAQVTQNPRYLITVTGKKLTVTCSQNMNHEYMSWYRQDPGLGLRQIYYSMNVEVTDKGDVPEGYKVSRKEKRNFPLILESPSPNQTSLYFCASSLVTGANVLTFGAGSRLTVL.